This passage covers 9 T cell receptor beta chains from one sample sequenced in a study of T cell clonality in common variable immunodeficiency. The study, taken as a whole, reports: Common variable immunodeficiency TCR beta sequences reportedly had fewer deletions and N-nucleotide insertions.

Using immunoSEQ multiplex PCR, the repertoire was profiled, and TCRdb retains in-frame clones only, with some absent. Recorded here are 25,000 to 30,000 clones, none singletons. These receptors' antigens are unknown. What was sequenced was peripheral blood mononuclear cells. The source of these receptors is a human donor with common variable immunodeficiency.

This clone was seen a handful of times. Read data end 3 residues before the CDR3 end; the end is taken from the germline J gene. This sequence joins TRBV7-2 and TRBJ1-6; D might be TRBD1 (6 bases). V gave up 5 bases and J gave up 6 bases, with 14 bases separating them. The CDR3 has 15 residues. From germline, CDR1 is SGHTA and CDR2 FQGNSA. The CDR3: CASSLGGLINSPLHF. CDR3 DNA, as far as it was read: TGTGCCAGCAGCCTAGGGGGACTGATTAATTCACCC.

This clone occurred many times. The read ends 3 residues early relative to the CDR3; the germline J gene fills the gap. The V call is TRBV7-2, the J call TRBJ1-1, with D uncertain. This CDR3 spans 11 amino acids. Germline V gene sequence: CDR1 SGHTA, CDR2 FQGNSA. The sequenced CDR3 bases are TGTGCCAGCAGCCCGGGGTGGGAA. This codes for CASSPGWE. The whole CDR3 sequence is CASSPGWEAFF.

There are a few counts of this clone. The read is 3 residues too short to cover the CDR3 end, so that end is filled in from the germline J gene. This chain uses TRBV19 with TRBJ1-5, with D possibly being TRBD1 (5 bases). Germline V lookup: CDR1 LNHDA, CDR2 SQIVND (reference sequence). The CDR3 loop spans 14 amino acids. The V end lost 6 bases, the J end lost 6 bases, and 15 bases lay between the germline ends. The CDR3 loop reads CASSYGGDGQPQHF. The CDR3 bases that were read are TGTGCCAGTAGCTATGGGGGGGACGGTCAGCCC.

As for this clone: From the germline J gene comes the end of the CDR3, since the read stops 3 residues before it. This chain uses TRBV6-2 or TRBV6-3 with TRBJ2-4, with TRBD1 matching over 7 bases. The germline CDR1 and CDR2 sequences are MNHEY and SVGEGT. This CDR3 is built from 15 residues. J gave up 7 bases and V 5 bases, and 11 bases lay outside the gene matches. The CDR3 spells CASSGRQTGRNIQYF. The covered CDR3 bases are TGTGCCAGCAGTGGCCGGCAGACAGGGCGCAACATT.

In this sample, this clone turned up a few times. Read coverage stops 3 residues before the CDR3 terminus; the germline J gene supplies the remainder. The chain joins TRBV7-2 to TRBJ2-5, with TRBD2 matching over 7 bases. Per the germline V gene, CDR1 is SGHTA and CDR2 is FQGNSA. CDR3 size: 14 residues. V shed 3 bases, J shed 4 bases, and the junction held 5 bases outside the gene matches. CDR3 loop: CASSLWGGGETQYF. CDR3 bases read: TGTGCCAGCAGCTTGTGGGGGGGAGGAGAGACC.

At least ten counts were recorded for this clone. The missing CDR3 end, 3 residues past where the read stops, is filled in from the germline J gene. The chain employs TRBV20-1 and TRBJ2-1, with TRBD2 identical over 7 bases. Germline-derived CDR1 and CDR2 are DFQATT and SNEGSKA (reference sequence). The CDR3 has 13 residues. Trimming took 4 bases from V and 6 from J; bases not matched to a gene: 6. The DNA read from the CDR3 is TGCAGTGCTACCTATATAGCGGGCAATGAG. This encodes CSATYIAGNE. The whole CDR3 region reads CSATYIAGNEQFF.

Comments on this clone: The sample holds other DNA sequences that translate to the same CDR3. The CDR3 region is CASSPPQGVGEKLFF. Partial CDR3 DNA: TGTGCCAGCTCACCACCGCAGGGGGTGGGGGAAAAA. The chain combines TRBV18 with TRBJ1-4, with 7 bases lining up with TRBD1. The read gets to within 3 residues of the CDR3 end, and the germline J gene fills in the rest. The CDR3 consists of 15 residues. The V and J ends lost 0 bases and 8 bases, in that order; junction bases with no gene match: 6. Germline-derived CDR1 and CDR2 are KGHSH and LQKENI. Full variable domain (remainder filled in from reference TRBV18 and TRBJ1-4): NAGVMQNPRHLVRRRGQEARLRCSPMKGHSHVYWYRQLPEEGLKFMVYLQKENIIDESGMPKERFSAEFPKEGPSILRIQQVVRGDSAAYFCASSPPQGVGEKLFFGSGTQLSVL.

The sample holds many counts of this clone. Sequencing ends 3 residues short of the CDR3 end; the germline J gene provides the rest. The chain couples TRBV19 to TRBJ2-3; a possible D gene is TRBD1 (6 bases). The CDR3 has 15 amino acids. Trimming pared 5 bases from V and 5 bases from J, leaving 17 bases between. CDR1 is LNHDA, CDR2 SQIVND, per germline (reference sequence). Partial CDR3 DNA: TGTGCCAGTAGTGTCTTTCCTGAGGGGGAAGATACG. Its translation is CASSVFPEGEDT. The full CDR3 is CASSVFPEGEDTQYF.

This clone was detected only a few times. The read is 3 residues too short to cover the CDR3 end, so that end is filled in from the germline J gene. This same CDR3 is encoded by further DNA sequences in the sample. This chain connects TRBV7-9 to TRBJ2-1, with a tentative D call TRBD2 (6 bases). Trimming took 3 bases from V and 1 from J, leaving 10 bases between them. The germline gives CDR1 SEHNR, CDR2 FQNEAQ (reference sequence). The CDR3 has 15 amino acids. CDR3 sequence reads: CASSFSGGSYNEQFF. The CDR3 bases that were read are TGTGCCAGCAGCTTCTCAGGAGGGTCCTACAATGAG.